The 22 T cell receptor beta chains listed next were all sequenced from one sample in a study of OX40 agonist ivuxolimab in advanced cancers. Repertoires were generated with immunoSEQ multiplex PCR, while TCRdb's copy carries only in-frame clones and drops some. Of some 22,000 clones in the sample, around 87% are singletons; the top ten hold 15% to 20%. The sample here was CD4+ or CD8+ T cells sorted from blood, taken in a trial of the OX40 agonist ivuxolimab. Receptor source: an adult with an advanced solid tumor such as melanoma, head and neck, liver or kidney cancer.

This clone has just one count. DNA of the CDR3: TGTGCCACCGAATTTCAGCTCCTGAACACTGAAGCTTTCTTT. Amino acids: CATEFQLLNTEAFF. The rearrangement joins TRBV6-1 to TRBJ1-1, with D unresolved. Germline-derived CDR1 and CDR2 are MNHNS and SASEGT. This CDR3 has 14 residues. V was pared by 10 bases and J by 0 bases, with 15 bases between.

The gene calls are TRBV5-1 and TRBJ2-5; 8 bases agree with TRBD1. The tail of the sequence fits TRBJ2-7 better, so the J call may be wrong. CDR1 and CDR2 (germline): SGHRS, YFSETQ. The CDR3 runs to 15 residues. The CDR3 DNA reads TGCGCCAGCAGCTTGGACACAGGGGGTAGGTACGAGCAGTACTTC. Translation gives CASSLDTGGRYEQYF.

The chain employs TRBV15 and TRBJ1-2, with 11 bases lining up with TRBD1. Germline CDR1 LNHNV, CDR2 YYDKDF (reference sequence). V lost 6 bases and J lost 5; bases outside the gene matches: 5. There are 14 residues in the CDR3. The CDR3 protein is CATRGQGARYGYTF. DNA of the CDR3: TGTGCCACCAGAGGACAGGGGGCGCGATATGGCTACACCTTC.

This clone was detected once. The chain couples TRBV20-1 to TRBJ2-1; tentative D call: TRBD2 (5 bases). V lost 0 bases and J 13 bases, leaving 10 bases between the germline ends. Germline V CDR1 and CDR2: DFQATT, SNEGSKA (reference sequence). The CDR3 contains 11 residues. CDR3 loop: CSARDLAGQFF. Written as DNA, the CDR3 is TGCAGTGCTAGAGATTTGGCGGGTCAGTTCTTC.

The chain links TRBV6-1 to TRBJ1-2; no clear D. CDR1 is MNHNS and CDR2 is SASEGT in the germline V gene. This CDR3 is 14 amino acids long. V lost 4 bases and J 8 bases, leaving 17 bases between the germline ends. The CDR3 protein is CASSVDRGGSGYTF. CDR3 DNA sequence: TGTGCCAGCAGTGTGGATCGGGGAGGAAGCGGCTACACCTTC.

The chain joins TRBV6-1 to TRBJ1-2, with 7 bases matching TRBD1. V lost 4 bases to trimming and J lost 6 bases; unmatched junction nucleotides: 11. The CDR3 covers 15 residues. Germline V gives CDR1 MNHNS, CDR2 SASEGT. CDR3 protein: CASSARQGAWDGYTF. The CDR3 coding sequence is TGTGCCAGCAGTGCTCGACAGGGCGCCTGGGATGGCTACACCTTC.

J is TRBJ2-7 and V is TRBV5-4; D is unclear. The CDR3 runs to 16 residues. CDR1 is SGHNT, CDR2 YYREEE, per germline (reference sequence). The V and J ends lost 5 bases and 3 bases respectively, with 21 bases between them. The CDR3 spells CASSSLSDAGLYEQYF. The CDR3 DNA reads TGTGCCAGCAGTTCTCTCTCGGACGCAGGCCTCTACGAGCAGTACTTC.

The chain couples TRBV4-1 to TRBJ2-5; 11 bases are a match to TRBD2. CDR1 and CDR2 (germline): MGHRA, YSYEKL. CDR3 length: 16 residues. V was pared by 0 bases and J by 2 bases, with 2 bases of the junction left unmatched. CDR3 amino acids: CASSQDRLAGQETQYF. The CDR3 bases are TGCGCCAGCAGCCAAGATCGACTAGCGGGGCAAGAGACCCAGTACTTC.

This chain links TRBV9 with TRBJ2-1, with TRBD2 matching 9 bases. The germline CDR1 and CDR2 sequences are SGDLS and YYNGEE. The ends lost 0 bases at V and 6 bases at J; junction bases unmatched: 1. This CDR3 spans 14 amino acids. CDR3 sequence reads: CASSVGGGANEQFF. CDR3 coding DNA: TGTGCCAGCAGCGTAGGCGGGGGGGCCAATGAGCAGTTCTTC.

V and J are TRBV4-3 and TRBJ2-7, with a weak D call TRBD1 (5 bases). CDR1 is LGHNA, CDR2 YSLEER, per germline. V dropped 0 bases and J dropped 5 bases, with 14 bases sitting between them. The CDR3 has 15 amino acids. This CDR3 is CASSQDGNRLNEQYF. The CDR3, as DNA: TGCGCCAGCAGCCAAGATGGTAACAGGTTGAACGAGCAGTACTTC.

The chain recombines TRBV7-9 with TRBJ1-2; 7 positions match TRBD1. The V gene end was trimmed by 1 base and the J gene end by 4 bases; junction bases not matched to a gene: 12. This CDR3 is 17 amino acids long. Germline-derived CDR1 and CDR2 are SEHNR and FQNEAQ (reference sequence). The CDR3 reads CASSLGGGQRVSYGYTF. The CDR3 region has the DNA TGTGCCAGCAGCTTAGGAGGGGGACAGCGAGTGAGCTATGGCTACACCTTC.

The genes are TRBV30 and TRBJ2-7; 10 bases match TRBD1. The length of the CDR3 is 16 residues. The V gene's germline CDR1 is GTSNPN and CDR2 SVGIG (reference sequence). Trimming removed 5 bases from V and 4 bases from J; junction bases left unmatched: 14. DNA for the CDR3: TGTGCCTGGGATCCAAATCTCACGGGACAGGGGTACGAGCAGTACTTC. Amino acid sequence: CAWDPNLTGQGYEQYF.

The rearrangement uses TRBV4-2 and TRBJ2-7; no clear D gene. The CDR3 is 17 residues long. The V gene lost 1 base and the J gene lost 4 bases, with 20 bases spanning the gap. Germline CDR1 and CDR2: LGHNA and YNFKEQ. The CDR3 coding sequence is TGTGCCAGCAGCCAAGGGCAGGCCCTTGAATCTTTATACGAGCAGTACTTC. It specifies CASSQGQALESLYEQYF.

V is TRBV19 and J is TRBJ2-7, with a possible D match to TRBD2 (7 bases). Trimming took 4 bases from V and 3 from J, leaving 10 bases between them. Germline CDR1 reads LNHDA; CDR2 reads SQIVND (reference sequence). The length of the CDR3 is 13 residues. The CDR3 nucleotides are TGTGCCAGTAGTAAGGGGGGGAACTACGAGCAGTACTTC. Amino acid sequence: CASSKGGNYEQYF.

This chain uses TRBV7-9 with TRBJ2-7, with TRBD1 matching over 8 bases. The V gene's germline CDR1 is SEHNR and CDR2 FQNEAQ (reference sequence). The length of the CDR3 is 14 residues. V lost 4 bases to trimming and J lost 2 bases; unmatched junction nucleotides: 4. The CDR3 is CASSSTGGTYEQYF. For the CDR3, the DNA is TGTGCCAGCAGCTCCACAGGGGGGACCTACGAGCAGTACTTC.

V and J are TRBV4-1 and TRBJ1-5; 8 bases fit TRBD1. The V segment lost 0 bases and the J segment 0 bases; nucleotides outside the gene matches: 7. There are 18 residues in the CDR3. Per germline, CDR1 MGHRA and CDR2 YSYEKL. This CDR3 is CASSQEDTGGYSNQPQHF. Written as DNA, the CDR3 is TGCGCCAGCAGCCAAGAGGACACAGGGGGATATAGCAATCAGCCCCAGCATTTT.

The V and J genes are TRBV15 and TRBJ2-5, with D perhaps matching TRBD1 (5 bases). Germline V CDR1 and CDR2: LNHNV, YYDKDF (reference sequence). The germline V and J ends were trimmed by 0 bases and 1 base, with 12 bases remaining between them. This CDR3 is built from 16 residues. CDR3 DNA: TGTGCCACCAGCAGAGATCCCCGACAGTCCCAAGAGACCCAGTACTTC. Residues: CATSRDPRQSQETQYF.

This clone is classed as medium-sized. This rearrangement joins TRBV4-1 to TRBJ1-1; no definite D call. Germline CDR1 and CDR2: MGHRA and YSYEKL. This CDR3 has 16 amino acids. The V end was cut by 4 bases, the J end by 1 base, with 16 bases between. CDR3 loop: CASSPEPGDENTEAFF. CDR3 coding DNA: TGCGCCAGCAGCCCTGAGCCCGGTGATGAGAACACTGAAGCTTTCTTT.

The genes are TRBV14 and TRBJ2-1, with TRBD1 as a possible D gene (6 bases). There are 14 residues in the CDR3. Germline CDR1 is SGHDN and CDR2 is FVKESK. The V end was cut by 1 base, the J end by 9 bases, with 13 bases between. In DNA form, the CDR3 reads TGTGCCAGCAGCCAAGGGACAGATTTGGGTGAGCAGTTCTTC. Amino acids: CASSQGTDLGEQFF.

The genes are TRBV7-9 and TRBJ2-1; 7 nucleotides line up with TRBD2. Germline V gene sequence: CDR1 SEHNR, CDR2 FQNEAQ (reference sequence). The CDR3 sequence is 15 residues long. The trim removed 5 bases at V and 0 bases at J, leaving 4 bases unmatched. For the CDR3, the DNA is TGTGCCAGCAGCCGAGCGGGGAACTCCTACAATGAGCAGTTCTTC. This translates into CASSRAGNSYNEQFF.

The rearrangement links TRBV7-6 to TRBJ1-4; 10 positions agree with TRBD1. CDR3 length: 17 residues. V lost 4 bases and J lost 1; bases outside the gene matches: 6. Germline CDR1 reads SGHVS; CDR2 reads FNYEAQ. CDR3 residues: CASSSPRTGGTNEKLFF. For the CDR3, the DNA is TGTGCCAGCAGCTCGCCAAGGACAGGGGGAACTAATGAAAAACTGTTTTTT.

This chain connects TRBV5-4 to TRBJ1-2, with 7 bases lining up with TRBD1. Germline V CDR1 and CDR2: SGHNT, YYREEE (reference sequence). The CDR3 sequence is 12 residues long. J was trimmed by 4 bases and V by 4 bases; bases with no gene match: 1. This chain's CDR3 is CASSPGGYGYTF. The CDR3 DNA follows: TGTGCCAGCAGCCCAGGGGGCTATGGCTACACCTTC. Drawing the rest from reference TRBV5-4 and TRBJ1-2, the complete variable domain is ETGVTQSPTHLIKTRGQQVTLRCSSQSGHNTVSWYQQALGQGPQFIFQYYREEENGRGNFPPRFSGLQFPNYSSELNVNALELDDSALYLCASSPGGYGYTFGSGTRLTVV.